Sequencing of this T cell receptor (beta chain) was carried out in a study of cytomegalovirus exposure and HLA in healthy donors. As for this clone: Its antigen is not identified.

The CDR3 has 15 amino acids. V gave up 7 bases and J gave up 0 bases; unmatched junction bases: 8. Germline V gene lookup returns CDR1 GTSNPN and CDR2 SVGIG (reference sequence). Study-wide results and limits: In the 95 to 150 validation repertoires, a later analysis found that first-cohort TCR clusters tended to co-occur. Most sequenced TCRs were rare (though some public TCRs occurred in many donors). The listing of roughly 160 TCR beta chains classed them as cytomegalovirus-associated.

Some clones are missing from TCRdb's copy, which holds only in-frame ones; the method was immunoSEQ multiplex PCR. The profile shows 160,000 or so clones, less than 90% of them singletons. The source of this sequence is a man aged 30 to 45 in good health and CMV-seropositive. The sequenced sample consisted of PBMCs. The chain combines TRBV30 with TRBJ2-3, with 9 positions matching TRBD2. This chain's CDR3 is CASQRGARSTDTQYF. Here the CDR3 DNA reads TGTGCCTCCCAGCGGGGGGCGAGAAGCACAGATACGCAGTATTTT.